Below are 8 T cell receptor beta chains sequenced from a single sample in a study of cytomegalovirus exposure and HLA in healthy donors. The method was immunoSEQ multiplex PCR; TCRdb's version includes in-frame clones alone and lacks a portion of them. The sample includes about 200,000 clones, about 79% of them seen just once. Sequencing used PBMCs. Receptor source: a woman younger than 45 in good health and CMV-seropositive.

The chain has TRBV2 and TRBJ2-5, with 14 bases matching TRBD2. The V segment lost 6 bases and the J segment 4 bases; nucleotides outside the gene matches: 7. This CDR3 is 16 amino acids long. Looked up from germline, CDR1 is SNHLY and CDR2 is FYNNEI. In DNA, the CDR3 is TGTGCCAGCAGGGGACTAGCGGGGGTCAGGGGAGAGACCCAGTACTTC. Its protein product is CASRGLAGVRGETQYF.

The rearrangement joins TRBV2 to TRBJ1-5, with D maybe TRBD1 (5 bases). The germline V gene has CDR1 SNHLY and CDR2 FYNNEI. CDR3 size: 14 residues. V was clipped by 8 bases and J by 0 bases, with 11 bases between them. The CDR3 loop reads CASRRQISNQPQHF. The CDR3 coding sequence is TGTGCCAGCCGCAGACAGATTAGCAATCAGCCCCAGCATTTT.

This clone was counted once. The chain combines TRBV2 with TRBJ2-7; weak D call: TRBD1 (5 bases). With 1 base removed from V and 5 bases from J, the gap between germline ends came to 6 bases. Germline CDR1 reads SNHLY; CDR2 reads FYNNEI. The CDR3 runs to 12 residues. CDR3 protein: CASSEEDNEQYF. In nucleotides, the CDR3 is TGTGCCAGCAGTGAAGAGGACAACGAGCAGTACTTC.

The CDR3, as DNA: TGTGCCAGCAGTGCGACAGCTGACGGCTACACCTTC. This encodes CASSATADGYTF. V is TRBV2 and J is TRBJ1-2; perhaps TRBD1 as D (5 bases). This CDR3 is built from 12 residues. Looked up from germline, CDR1 is SNHLY and CDR2 is FYNNEI. V shed 4 bases and J shed 8 bases, with 11 bases lying between them.

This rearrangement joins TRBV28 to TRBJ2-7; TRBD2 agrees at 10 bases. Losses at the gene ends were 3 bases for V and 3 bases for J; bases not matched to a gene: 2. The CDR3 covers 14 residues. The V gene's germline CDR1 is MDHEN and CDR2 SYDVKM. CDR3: CASSFPSGSYEQYF. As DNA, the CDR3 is TGTGCCAGCAGTTTTCCTAGCGGGAGCTACGAGCAGTACTTC.

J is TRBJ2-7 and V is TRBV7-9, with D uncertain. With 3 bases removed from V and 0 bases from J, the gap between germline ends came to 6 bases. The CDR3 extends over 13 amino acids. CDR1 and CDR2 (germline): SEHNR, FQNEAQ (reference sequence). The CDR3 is CASSLSISYEQYF. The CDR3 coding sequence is TGTGCCAGCAGCTTGAGTATCTCCTACGAGCAGTACTTC.

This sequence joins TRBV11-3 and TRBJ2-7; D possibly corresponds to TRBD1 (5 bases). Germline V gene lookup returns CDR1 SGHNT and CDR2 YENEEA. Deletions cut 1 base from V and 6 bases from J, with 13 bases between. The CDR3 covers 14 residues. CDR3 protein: CASSLGRASSEQYF. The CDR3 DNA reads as TGTGCCAGCAGCTTAGGCAGGGCCTCTTCCGAGCAGTACTTC.

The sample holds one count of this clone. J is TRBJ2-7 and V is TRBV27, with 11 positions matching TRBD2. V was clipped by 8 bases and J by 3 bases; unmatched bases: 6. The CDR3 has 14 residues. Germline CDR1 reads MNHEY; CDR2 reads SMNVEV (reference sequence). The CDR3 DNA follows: TGTGCCAGCGGGCCTAGCGGGAGGTTCTACGAGCAGTACTTC. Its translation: CASGPSGRFYEQYF.